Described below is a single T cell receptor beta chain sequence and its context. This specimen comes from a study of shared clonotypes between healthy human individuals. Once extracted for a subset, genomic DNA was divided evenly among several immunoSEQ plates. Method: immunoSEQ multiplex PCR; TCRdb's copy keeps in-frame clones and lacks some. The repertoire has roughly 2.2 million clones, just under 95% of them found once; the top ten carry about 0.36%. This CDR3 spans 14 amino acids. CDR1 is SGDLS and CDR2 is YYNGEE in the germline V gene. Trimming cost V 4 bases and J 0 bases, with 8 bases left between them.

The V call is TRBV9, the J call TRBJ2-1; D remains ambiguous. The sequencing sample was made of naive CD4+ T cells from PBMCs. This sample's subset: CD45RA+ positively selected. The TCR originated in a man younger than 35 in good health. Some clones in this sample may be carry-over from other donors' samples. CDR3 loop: CASSRTPSYNEQFF. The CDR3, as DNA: TGTGCCAGCAGCAGGACGCCCTCCTACAATGAGCAGTTCTTC.